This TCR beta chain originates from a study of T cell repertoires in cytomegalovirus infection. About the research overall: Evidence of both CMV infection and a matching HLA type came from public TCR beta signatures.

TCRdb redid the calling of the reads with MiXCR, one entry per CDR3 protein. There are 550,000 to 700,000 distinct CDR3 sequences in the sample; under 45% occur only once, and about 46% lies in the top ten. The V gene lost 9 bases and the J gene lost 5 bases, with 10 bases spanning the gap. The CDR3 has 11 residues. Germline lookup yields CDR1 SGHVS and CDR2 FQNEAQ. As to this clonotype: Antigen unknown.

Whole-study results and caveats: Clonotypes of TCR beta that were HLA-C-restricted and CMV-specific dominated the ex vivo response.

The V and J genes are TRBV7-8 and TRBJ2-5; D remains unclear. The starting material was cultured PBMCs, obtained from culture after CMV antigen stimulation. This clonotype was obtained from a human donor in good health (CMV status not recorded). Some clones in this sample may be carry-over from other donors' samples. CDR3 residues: CASSNPETQYF. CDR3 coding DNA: TGTGCCAGTAGCAATCCGGAGACCCAGTACTTC.